This entry lists 4 T cell receptor beta chains sequenced from one sample in a study of STAT5B mutations in CD4+ large granular lymphocyte leukemia. Assay used: immunoSEQ multiplex PCR; TCRdb lists only in-frame clones, some missing. Of around 30,000 clones listed, roughly four fifths are singletons. Material for sequencing was CD4+ T cells from blood buffy coats. These receptors all stem from a human donor in good health.

The chain recombines TRBV6-1 with TRBJ1-2; possibly TRBD1 for D (5 bases). Germline-derived CDR1 and CDR2 are MNHNS and SASEGT. The CDR3 loop spans 14 amino acids. V lost 8 bases and J lost 3, with 16 bases in between. CDR3 sequence: CASRGTGDDYGYTF. CDR3 DNA: TGTGCCAGCCGGGGGACGGGGGATGACTATGGCTACACCTTC.

This chain connects TRBV10-2 to TRBJ1-2; D is unclear. Trimming left V 3 bases short and J 7 bases short, with 12 bases between. In germline, CDR1 is WSHSY, CDR2 SAAADI. This CDR3 spans 13 amino acids. The CDR3 protein is CASSDGSSRGYTF. DNA of the CDR3: TGCGCCAGCAGTGATGGCAGTTCGCGTGGCTACACCTTC.

The chain combines TRBV29-1 with TRBJ2-5; D not resolved. Germline CDR1 and CDR2: SQVTM and ANQGSEA. V was trimmed by 7 bases and J by 3 bases, leaving 6 bases between them. This CDR3 is built from 10 residues. The CDR3 protein is CSGGEETQYF. CDR3 bases: TGCAGCGGAGGTGAAGAGACCCAGTACTTC.

The chain recombines TRBV19 with TRBJ2-5; D is unclear. This CDR3 has 12 amino acids. Germline CDR1 is LNHDA and CDR2 is SQIVND (reference sequence). V lost 5 bases and J 0 bases, leaving 4 bases between the germline ends. As DNA, the CDR3 is TGTGCCAGTAGTGGGGACCAAGAGACCCAGTACTTC. Translated, it gives CASSGDQETQYF.